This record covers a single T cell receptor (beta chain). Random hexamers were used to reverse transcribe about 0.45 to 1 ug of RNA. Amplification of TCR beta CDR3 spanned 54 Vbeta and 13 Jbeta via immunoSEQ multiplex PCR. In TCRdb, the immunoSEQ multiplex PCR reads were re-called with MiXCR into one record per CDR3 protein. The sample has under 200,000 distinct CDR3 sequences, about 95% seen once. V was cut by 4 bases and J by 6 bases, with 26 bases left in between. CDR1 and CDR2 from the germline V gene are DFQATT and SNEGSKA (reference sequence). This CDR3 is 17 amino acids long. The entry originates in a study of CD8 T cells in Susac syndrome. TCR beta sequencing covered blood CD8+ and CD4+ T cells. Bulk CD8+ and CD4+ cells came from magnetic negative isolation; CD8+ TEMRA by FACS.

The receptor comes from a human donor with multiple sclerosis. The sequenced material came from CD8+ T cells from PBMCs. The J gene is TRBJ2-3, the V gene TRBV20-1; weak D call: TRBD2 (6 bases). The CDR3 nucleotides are TGCAGTGCTACAGGTGGGCTAGCGACCCTGCTGGCCGATACGCAGTATTTT. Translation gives CSATGGLATLLADTQYF.